This TCR beta chain was obtained from a study of graft-versus-host responses after intestinal transplantation. Study-level information: Transplants were multivisceral, liver-intestinal, or isolated intestinal. Recipients across the board were started on anti-thymocyte globulin induction, then kept on tacrolimus and steroids for around 3 years. Regarding the study as a whole: In recipient marrow, GvH clones were found, and some appeared first in ileum or blood. Early post-transplant falls in HvG clones accompanied the peak levels of circulating GvH clones.

The table came from immunoSEQ multiplex PCR; TCRdb's copy has only in-frame clones and leaves some out. The sample lists tens of thousands of clones, around 82% occurring once. V lost 4 bases to trimming and J lost 2 bases, with 14 bases between them. CDR1 is SQVTM, CDR2 ANQGSEA, per germline. CDR3 length: 14 amino acids. In regard to this clone: The antigen is undetermined.

This receptor was obtained from a human donor who was the organ donor for an intestinal transplant. The J gene is TRBJ2-5, the V gene TRBV29-1; tentative D call: TRBD2 (7 bases). Sequenced material: unstimulated CD4+ T cells sorted from spleen or lymph node cells, taken before transplant. CDR3 protein: CSVGRGAMQETQYF. The CDR3 bases are TGCAGCGTTGGACGGGGGGCGATGCAAGAGACCCAGTACTTC.